Following are 20 T cell receptor beta chains from one sample sequenced in a study of blood T cells in healthy people across ages. PCR was performed a second time for about 7 to 12 cycles using a sample-barcoded 5' primer and a J-beta primer mix. TCRdb used MiXCR to reprocess the 5' RACE reads, holding one entry per CDR3 protein. The sample consists of about 940,000 distinct CDR3 sequences, roughly 48% of them appearing once. Material for sequencing was blood. Receptors originate from a man younger than 45 in good health.

Only a few counts were recorded for this clonotype. V and J are TRBV20-1 and TRBJ2-3; 10 bases match TRBD2. This CDR3 region has 17 residues. With V trimmed by 6 bases and J by 2 bases, 14 bases remained unmatched. The germline V gene has CDR1 DFQATT and CDR2 SNEGSKA (reference sequence). CDR3 in DNA: TGCAGTGCCCTCCAGCAGCGGGGGGGCCTCGCCACAGATACGCAGTATTTT. As protein: CSALQQRGGLATDTQYF.

The chain combines TRBV7-3 with TRBJ2-5, with D maybe TRBD1 (6 bases). V was cut by 5 bases and J by 4 bases, with 20 bases left in between. In germline, CDR1 is SGHTA, CDR2 FQGTGA. This CDR3 comprises 16 residues. CDR3 in amino acids: CASSPTGRSESETQYF. DNA of the CDR3: TGTGCCAGCAGCCCAACAGGGCGCAGTGAGTCAGAGACCCAGTACTTC.

The rearrangement links TRBV4-1 to TRBJ1-2, with 7 nucleotides matching TRBD1. V shed 8 bases and J 2 bases; nucleotides not matched to a gene: 5. Germline V CDR1 and CDR2: MGHRA, YSYEKL. The CDR3 contains 13 residues. The CDR3 DNA reads TGCGCCAGCGTCCAGGGGGGGAACTATGGCTACACCTTC. Its protein product is CASVQGGNYGYTF.

This clonotype appeared a few times. This sequence joins TRBV3-1 and TRBJ2-7, with D tentatively TRBD2 (6 bases). The CDR3 runs 16 residues. V lost 2 bases, J lost 0 bases, and 14 bases lay in between. Germline values: CDR1 LGHDT, CDR2 YNNKEL (reference sequence). The CDR3 DNA follows: TGTGCCAGCAGCCAAACCCTTAGCGGCCTCTCCTACGAGCAGTACTTC. This sequence encodes CASSQTLSGLSYEQYF.

The gene calls are TRBV6-2 or TRBV6-3 and TRBJ2-1, with TRBD2 matching over 14 bases. The CDR3 totals 16 residues. The trim removed 5 bases at V and 6 bases at J, leaving 6 bases unmatched. Germline loops: CDR1 MNHEY, CDR2 SVGEGT. CDR3 residues: CASSRGLAGDLNEQFF. The DNA of the CDR3 is TGTGCCAGCAGTAGGGGACTAGCGGGGGACCTCAATGAGCAGTTCTTC.

In the case of this clonotype: An end of the junction differs from the germline gene, which may be a read error. The V and J genes are TRBV4-2 and TRBJ2-7, with 8 nucleotides matching TRBD1. The end of the DNA aligns better with TRBJ2-5, so the J call may be wrong. CDR3 length: 14 amino acids. The germline V gene has CDR1 LGHNA and CDR2 YNFKEQ. The CDR3 sequence is CAGRGLGEQETQYF. DNA for the CDR3: TGTGCCGGCAGGGGGCTCGGGGAACAAGAGACCCAGTACTTC.

The V gene is TRBV20-1, the J gene TRBJ2-7; weak D call: TRBD1 (5 bases). Germline-derived CDR1 and CDR2 are DFQATT and SNEGSKA (reference sequence). The CDR3 has 14 residues. Trimming left V 0 bases short and J 3 bases short, with 12 bases between. CDR3 sequence: CSARDHQGIYEQYF. CDR3 in DNA: TGCAGTGCTAGAGATCACCAGGGCATCTACGAGCAGTACTTC.

This clonotype was detected only a few times. The rearrangement links TRBV5-1 to TRBJ2-1; 9 nucleotides match TRBD2. With V trimmed by 2 bases and J by 9 bases, 9 bases remained unmatched. The CDR3 length is 15 residues. Looked up from germline, CDR1 is SGHRS and CDR2 is YFSETQ. CDR3 bases: TGCGCCAGCAGCTTCGAGGGACTAGCCTTCGCTGAGCAGTTCTTC. Translated: CASSFEGLAFAEQFF.

This clonotype has at least ten counts. The V call is TRBV29-1, the J call TRBJ1-6; D is perhaps TRBD1 (5 bases). The V and J ends lost 4 bases and 9 bases respectively, with 13 bases between them. Per the germline V gene, CDR1 is SQVTM and CDR2 is ANQGSEA. This CDR3 has 13 amino acids. As DNA, the CDR3 is TGCAGCGTTGGGGCAGGGCAGGGTTCACCCCTCCACTTT. Translated: CSVGAGQGSPLHF.

The V call is TRBV12-3 or TRBV12-4, the J call TRBJ2-1, with 10 bases aligning to TRBD1. The CDR3 runs 14 residues. Losses at the gene ends were 5 bases for V and 7 bases for J; bases not matched to a gene: 5. The CDR3 region has the DNA TGTGCCAGCAGTCCCGACAGGGGGCTGAATGAGCAGTTCTTC. It encodes CASSPDRGLNEQFF.

The chain recombines TRBV20-1 with TRBJ1-6; D gene uncertain. CDR1 is DFQATT and CDR2 is SNEGSKA in the germline V gene (reference sequence). The V end was cut by 3 bases, the J end by 9 bases, with 15 bases between. The CDR3 length is 14 residues. The CDR3 loop is CSARWQRVSSPLHF. CDR3 coding DNA: TGCAGTGCTAGGTGGCAGAGGGTGTCTTCACCCCTCCACTTT.

This chain links TRBV11-3 with TRBJ2-3; possibly TRBD1 for D (5 bases). V was pared by 3 bases and J by 6 bases, with 13 bases between. The length of the CDR3 is 14 residues. Per the germline V gene, CDR1 is SGHNT and CDR2 is YENEEA. The CDR3 protein is CASSFSRAVDTQYF. Here the CDR3 DNA reads TGTGCCAGCAGCTTCTCCAGGGCAGTGGATACGCAGTATTTT.

On this clonotype: A junction end diverges from the germline sequence, so it may reflect a read error. The chain employs TRBV12-3 or TRBV12-4 and TRBJ2-2; unclear D gene. The CDR3 runs 16 residues. As DNA, the CDR3 is TGTGCTAGCAGTTTAGATATGGGAAGAGACACCGGGGAGCTGTTTTTT. It codes for CASSLDMGRDTGELFF.

A remark on this clonotype: A read error may account for a junction end that differs from germline. The genes are TRBV5-1 and TRBJ2-4, with 9 nucleotides matching TRBD1. The CDR3 runs to 16 residues. CDR1 is SGHRS, CDR2 YFSETQ, per germline. The chain's CDR3 is CASSGTGLLAKNVQYF. As DNA, the CDR3 is TGCGCCAGCAGCGGGACAGGGCTCCTAGCCAAAAACGTTCAGTACTTC. Variable domain in full (rest from reference TRBV5-1 and TRBJ2-4): KAGVTQTPRYLIKTRGQQVTLSCSPISGHRSVSWYQQTPGQGLQFLFEYFSETQRNKGNFPGRFSGRQFSNSRSEMNVSTLELGDSALYLCASSGTGLLAKNVQYFGAGTRLSVL.

In its sample, this clonotype was seen a few times. This chain links TRBV27 with TRBJ2-5; D may be TRBD1 (5 bases). The CDR3 extends over 15 amino acids. Germline lookup yields CDR1 MNHEY and CDR2 SMNVEV (reference sequence). V lost 6 bases and J lost 4, with 18 bases in between. The CDR3 DNA reads as TGTGCCAGCAGACAATTCCAGGGAAGTAGAGAGACCCAGTACTTC. Protein product: CASRQFQGSRETQYF.

This clonotype was seen only a few times. V usage is TRBV7-2 and J usage is TRBJ2-7; perhaps TRBD1 as D (5 bases). The germline V and J ends were trimmed by 5 bases and 7 bases, with 9 bases remaining between them. The CDR3 has 11 amino acids. Per germline, CDR1 SGHTA and CDR2 FQGNSA. CDR3: CASSMTVEQYF. The CDR3 DNA is TGTGCCAGCAGCATGACAGTTGAGCAGTACTTC.

There are a few counts of this clonotype. This rearrangement joins TRBV7-9 to TRBJ2-1, with TRBD1 matching 7 bases. After removal of 1 base from V and 7 bases from J, the junction contained 7 bases not matched to a gene. The CDR3 consists of 15 residues. Per germline, CDR1 SEHNR and CDR2 FQNEAQ (reference sequence). For the CDR3, the DNA is TGTGCCAGCAGCTTAGAGACAGGGATTAAGAATGAGCAGTTCTTC. Its translation is CASSLETGIKNEQFF.

In its sample, this clonotype was seen many times. The chain couples TRBV20-1 to TRBJ1-6, with TRBD1 as a possible D gene (5 bases). CDR3 length equals 14 residues. The V gene lost 8 bases and the J gene lost 5 bases, with 16 bases spanning the gap. Germline V gene data show CDR1 as DFQATT and CDR2 as SNEGSKA (reference sequence). The CDR3 is CSSARGFHNSPLHF. CDR3 bases: TGCAGTTCTGCCCGGGGCTTCCATAATTCACCCCTCCACTTT.

The gene calls are TRBV19 and TRBJ2-3; TRBD1 matches 7 bases. The CDR3 length is 13 residues. Trimming at V came to 6 bases and at J to 6 bases, leaving 6 bases not matched to a gene. CDR1 is LNHDA and CDR2 is SQIVND in the germline V gene (reference sequence). The CDR3 DNA reads TGTGCCAGTAGGACAGGGACCCATGATACGCAGTATTTT. Amino acids: CASRTGTHDTQYF.

The rearrangement joins TRBV7-9 to TRBJ1-1, with D perhaps matching TRBD1 (5 bases). The V end lost 5 bases, the J end lost 8 bases, and 12 bases lay between the germline ends. The germline gives CDR1 SEHNR, CDR2 FQNEAQ (reference sequence). This CDR3 is built from 12 residues. The CDR3 region is CASSRGTPEAFF. The CDR3 DNA reads as TGTGCCAGCAGCCGAGGGACGCCCGAAGCTTTCTTT.